The clone carrying this T cell receptor beta chain appeared a few times. One end of the junction is discordant with germline, which a read error may explain. The record originates from a study of blood T cell repertoires in COVID-19. Study as a whole: Italy, Spain and the United States were the sources of the convalescent and acute COVID-19 samples. The analysed material was cDNA or gDNA that came from T cells, B-cell-depleted T cells, or PBMCs.

Authors' data handling: The assay estimated nucleated cells by amplifying reference gene primers. TCRdb's table, derived via immunoSEQ multiplex PCR, lists solely in-frame clones and lacks some. D and trimming come from the DNA, and the V and J calls and clone size come from that table. In the table there are around 260,000 clones, 88% of which are singletons. Enrolled during active infection, Seattle patients were then followed longitudinally. This receptor was identified in a woman in her sixties or seventies with COVID-19, enrolled during active disease. Sequencing was carried out using peripheral blood.

CDR3 amino acids: CASSQENRVSDEQYF. In nucleotides, the CDR3 is TGCGCCAGCAGTCAGGAAAACAGGGTCTCCGACGAGCAGTACTTC. J is TRBJ2-7 and V is TRBV5-1; D perhaps matches TRBD1 (6 bases). CDR3 size: 15 residues. Germline loops: CDR1 SGHRS, CDR2 YFSETQ.